The 3 T cell receptor beta chains given below trace back to one sample, sequenced in a study of cytomegalovirus exposure and HLA in healthy donors. Amplification used 60 Vbeta primers and 13 Jbeta primers. Profiling relied on immunoSEQ multiplex PCR, and the TCRdb table lists in-frame clones only, not all of them. The data contain some 110,000 clones, more than 75% of them singletons. Sequenced: PBMCs. The receptors shown here come from a woman between 18 and 29 years old in good health and CMV-seropositive.

The chain employs TRBV29-1 and TRBJ2-1; 11 bases are shared with TRBD2. This CDR3 spans 13 amino acids. V trimming: 7 bases; J trimming: 4 bases; junction bases outside the gene matches: 3. In germline, CDR1 is SQVTM, CDR2 ANQGSEA. The CDR3 nucleotides are TGCAGCGCTGGACTAGCGGGTTACAATGAGCAGTTCTTC. It codes for CSAGLAGYNEQFF.

This clone was seen a handful of times. The chain joins TRBV7-9 to TRBJ1-4; D perhaps matches TRBD1 (6 bases). Germline CDR1 and CDR2: SEHNR and FQNEAQ (reference sequence). The CDR3 spans 15 residues. V shed 7 bases and J shed 7 bases, with 19 bases lying between them. CDR3 in DNA: TGTGCCAGCAATAGGGCCCAGGGGCAGGGTGAAAAACTGTTTTTT. It is translated as CASNRAQGQGEKLFF. The full variable domain, in which reference TRBV7-9 and TRBJ1-4 provide the parts outside the CDR3, is DTGVSQNPRHKITKRGQNVTFRCDPISEHNRLYWYRQTLGQGPEFLTYFQNEAQLEKSRLLSDRFSAERPKGSFSTLEIQRTEQGDSAMYLCASNRAQGQGEKLFFGSGTQLSVL.

The J gene is TRBJ1-1, the V gene TRBV25-1, with D perhaps matching TRBD1 (6 bases). Trimming took off 5 bases at V and 1 base at J, with 14 bases between the two ends. The CDR3 has 15 amino acids. CDR1 MGHDK and CDR2 SYGVNS come from the germline V gene. CDR3 bases: TGTGCCAGCAGTCCCGGGGGCGGGGGGAACACTGAAGCTTTCTTT. Translated: CASSPGGGGNTEAFF. Full variable domain (remainder filled in from reference TRBV25-1 and TRBJ1-1): EADIYQTPRYLVIGTGKKITLECSQTMGHDKMYWYQQDPGMELHLIHYSYGVNSTEKGDLSSESTVSRIRTEHFPLTLESARPSHTSQYLCASSPGGGGNTEAFFGQGTRLTVV.